These 9 T cell receptor beta chains came from one sample sequenced in a study of STAT5B mutations in CD4+ large granular lymphocyte leukemia. Data came from immunoSEQ multiplex PCR; TCRdb stores just in-frame clones and leaves some out. Found here are around 35,000 clones, 60% to 80% of them singletons; the top ten hold 0.25% to 0.35%. Sequenced material: CD4+ T cells from blood buffy coats. These TCRs come from a human donor in good health.

The chain has TRBV2 and TRBJ1-1; the D gene is possibly TRBD1 (5 bases). V lost 3 bases to trimming and J lost 5 bases, with 10 bases between them. Germline values: CDR1 SNHLY, CDR2 FYNNEI. The CDR3 spans 13 residues. The DNA for the CDR3 is TGTGCCAGCAGTGAGAGGGGATGGACTGAAGCTTTCTTT. Translating gives CASSERGWTEAFF.

This chain connects TRBV28 to TRBJ1-6, with D unclear. This CDR3 comprises 14 residues. Trimming pared 3 bases from V and 4 bases from J, leaving 7 bases between. Germline lookup yields CDR1 MDHEN and CDR2 SYDVKM. The CDR3 coding sequence is TGTGCCAGCAGTTTGGAAGGTTATAATTCACCCCTCCACTTT. Translation: CASSLEGYNSPLHF.

V usage is TRBV25-1 and J usage is TRBJ1-1; 9 nucleotides agree with TRBD1. With V trimmed by 0 bases and J by 7 bases, 6 bases remained unmatched. The V gene's germline CDR1 is MGHDK and CDR2 SYGVNS. This CDR3 contains 15 residues. The CDR3 coding sequence is TGTGCCAGCAGTGAATATAAGGGGACAGGGTATGAAGCTTTCTTT. Encoded protein: CASSEYKGTGYEAFF.

CDR3 sequence reads: CASSFQGSNTGELFF. DNA of the CDR3: TGTGCCAGCAGCTTTCAAGGTTCGAACACCGGGGAGCTGTTTTTT. The chain has TRBV7-9 and TRBJ2-2, with no clear D. V was cut by 3 bases and J by 0 bases, with 8 bases left in between. This CDR3 spans 15 amino acids. Germline V gene sequence: CDR1 SEHNR, CDR2 FQNEAQ (reference sequence).

The chain combines TRBV15 with TRBJ2-7; D remains ambiguous. The CDR3 sequence is 13 residues long. Trimming removed 6 bases at V and 0 bases at J, with 9 bases between. The germline gives CDR1 LNHNV, CDR2 YYDKDF (reference sequence). CDR3 sequence reads: CATRRKVSYEQYF. DNA of the CDR3: TGTGCCACCAGGAGAAAGGTCTCCTACGAGCAGTACTTC.

The rearrangement links TRBV6-6 to TRBJ2-1; possibly TRBD2 for D (5 bases). The CDR3 contains 16 residues. The germline V gene has CDR1 MNHNY and CDR2 SVGAGI (reference sequence). Trimming cost V 6 bases and J 4 bases, with 19 bases left between them. CDR3: CASSKIFGLTYNEQFF. CDR3 bases: TGTGCCAGCAGCAAAATTTTTGGACTGACTTACAATGAGCAGTTCTTC.

V gene TRBV15 combines with J gene TRBJ2-7; D may be TRBD1 (6 bases). The CDR3 loop spans 15 amino acids. CDR1 LNHNV and CDR2 YYDKDF come from the germline V gene (reference sequence). Trimming left V 5 bases short and J 0 bases short, with 14 bases between. The CDR3: CATSRRQVYSYEQYF. The CDR3 coding sequence is TGTGCCACCAGCCGCAGACAGGTCTACTCCTACGAGCAGTACTTC.

V gene TRBV4-3 combines with J gene TRBJ2-2; D is perhaps TRBD2 (5 bases). The CDR3 contains 16 residues. The germline V gene encodes CDR1 LGHNA and CDR2 YSLEER. V dropped 1 base and J dropped 1 base, with 10 bases sitting between them. CDR3 loop: CASSQATGRNTGELFF. The CDR3 coding sequence is TGCGCCAGCAGCCAAGCAACGGGGAGGAACACCGGGGAGCTGTTTTTT.

The CDR3, as DNA: TGTGCCACCAGCAGGAGAAGGGGGATACTCTACGAGCAGTACTTC. Protein sequence: CATSRRRGILYEQYF. The rearrangement uses TRBV15 and TRBJ2-7; perhaps TRBD1 as D (6 bases). The V and J ends lost 3 bases and 3 bases respectively, with 15 bases between them. The CDR3 consists of 15 residues. The germline V gene has CDR1 LNHNV and CDR2 YYDKDF (reference sequence).